These 14 T cell receptor beta chains share one sample of origin, sequenced in a study of shared clonotypes between healthy human individuals. Profiling relied on immunoSEQ multiplex PCR, and the TCRdb table lists in-frame clones only, not all of them. This table has a few million clones, about 93% appearing once. CD8 cells regarded as naive lacked CD45RO, were positively chosen for CCR7, and omitted terminally differentiated effector memory CD45RA+ cells. Input material: naive CD8+ T cells from PBMCs. The source of these receptors is a young man in good health. Some clones in this sample may be carry-over from other donors' samples.

The table lists this clone with a count of one. The V call is TRBV14, the J call TRBJ2-7; the match to TRBD1 covers 8 bases. This CDR3 contains 15 residues. V shed 4 bases, J shed 3 bases, and the junction held 8 bases outside the gene matches. CDR1 and CDR2 (germline): SGHDN, FVKESK. The CDR3 nucleotides read TGTGCCAGCAGCCTACGGACAGGGCCAGGCTACGAGCAGTACTTC. Translating it yields CASSLRTGPGYEQYF.

The V and J genes are TRBV7-9 and TRBJ1-4, with a weak D call TRBD1 (5 bases). The CDR3 spans 11 residues. V gave up 10 bases and J gave up 8 bases, with 11 bases separating them. Germline CDR1 reads SEHNR; CDR2 reads FQNEAQ (reference sequence). CDR3 DNA: TGTGCCACCGAGGGGAGCGAAAAACTGTTTTTT. Translation gives CATEGSEKLFF.

The chain couples TRBV7-2 to TRBJ2-5; D gene ambiguous. The germline CDR1 and CDR2 sequences are SGHTA and FQGNSA. Trimming took 6 bases from V and 7 from J, leaving 12 bases between them. The CDR3 extends over 12 amino acids. This CDR3 is CASRPQWGTQYF. The CDR3, as DNA: TGTGCCAGCAGACCGCAATGGGGGACCCAGTACTTC.

The chain employs TRBV2 and TRBJ1-2; TRBD1 matches 12 bases. The CDR3 length is 19 residues. The germline V gene encodes CDR1 SNHLY and CDR2 FYNNEI. After removal of 4 bases from V and 2 bases from J, the junction contained 14 bases not matched to a gene. The CDR3 is CASSAIIRDRGHRNYGYTF. CDR3 coding DNA: TGTGCCAGCAGTGCAATTATACGGGACAGGGGGCATCGGAACTATGGCTACACCTTC.

The chain has TRBV4-2 and TRBJ2-5; perhaps TRBD1 as D (5 bases). The J call may be incorrect, as the DNA end agrees better with TRBJ2-7. CDR3 length: 14 residues. The germline V gene encodes CDR1 LGHNA and CDR2 YNFKEQ. The CDR3 here is CASSQDTRAYEQYF. CDR3 nucleotide sequence: TGTGCCAGCAGCCAAGATACCAGGGCCTACGAGCAGTACTTC.

This clone showed up just a few times. The sample contains more than one DNA sequence encoding this CDR3. The CDR3 loop is CASSEGSSYEQYF. The CDR3 coding sequence is TGCGCCAGCAGTGAGGGGAGCTCCTACGAGCAGTACTTC. The J gene is TRBJ2-7, the V gene TRBV10-2, with a possible D match to TRBD2 (5 bases). The CDR3 contains 13 residues. Trimming shortened V by 2 bases and J by 0 bases, and 5 bases separated the two germline ends. Per germline, CDR1 WSHSY and CDR2 SAAADI.

A note on this clone: The sample holds other DNA sequences that translate to the same CDR3. The genes are TRBV6-1 and TRBJ2-2; a weak D match, TRBD1 (5 bases). CDR1 is MNHNS and CDR2 is SASEGT in the germline V gene. This CDR3 is built from 11 residues. Trimming left V 5 bases short and J 7 bases short, with 5 bases between. CDR3 bases: TGTGCCAGCAGTCAGGGCGGGGAGCTGTTTTTT. Amino acids: CASSQGGELFF.

This chain uses TRBV11-2 with TRBJ1-2, with unresolved D. Germline assignment: CDR1 SGHAT and CDR2 FQNNGV. The CDR3 has 14 amino acids. The V and J ends lost 3 bases and 2 bases respectively, with 10 bases between them. CDR3 in amino acids: CASSFGAGNYGYTF. The CDR3 DNA reads TGTGCCAGCAGCTTTGGCGCTGGAAACTATGGCTACACCTTC.

To note about this clone: One end of the junction is discordant with germline, which a read error may explain. This sample also contains other DNA sequences that code for the same CDR3. CDR3 nucleotide sequence: TGCAGCGTTGTGGTTATAACAGACTCCTATGAGCAGTACTTC. Its translation: CSVVVITDSYEQYF. The chain has TRBV29-1 and TRBJ2-7; D is unclear. Germline V CDR1 and CDR2: SQVTM, ANQGSEA. The CDR3 length is 14 residues.

This chain links TRBV7-3 with TRBJ2-2; TRBD2 might be the D (5 bases). CDR1 and CDR2 from the germline V gene are SGHTA and FQGTGA. The CDR3 has 15 residues. V lost 2 bases and J 0 bases, leaving 7 bases between the germline ends. The DNA of the CDR3 is TGTGCCAGCAGCTTAGGGAGATCGAACACCGGGGAGCTGTTTTTT. Protein product: CASSLGRSNTGELFF.

The V and J genes are TRBV14 and TRBJ2-7; 9 bases line up with TRBD2. This CDR3 contains 17 residues. The V and J ends lost 0 bases and 5 bases, in that order; junction bases with no gene match: 11. Germline CDR1 SGHDN, CDR2 FVKESK. The CDR3 here is CASSQDSGAGGPHEQYF. CDR3 coding DNA: TGTGCCAGCAGCCAAGATTCGGGGGCGGGAGGGCCCCACGAGCAGTACTTC. Complete variable domain (other parts from reference TRBV14 and TRBJ2-7): EAGVTQFPSHSVIEKGQTVTLRCDPISGHDNLYWYRRVMGKEIKFLLHFVKESKQDESGMPNNRFLAERTGGTYSTLKVQPAELEDSGVYFCASSQDSGAGGPHEQYFGPGTRLTVT.

The chain carries TRBV13 and TRBJ2-1; 10 positions agree with TRBD1. J lost 3 bases, V lost 5 bases, and 7 bases had no gene match. The germline gives CDR1 PRHDT, CDR2 FYEKMQ (reference sequence). CDR3 length: 16 residues. CDR3 nucleotides: TGTGCCAGCAGCGCCCTGGGACAGGGGTACTACAATGAGCAGTTCTTC. This sequence encodes CASSALGQGYYNEQFF.

Here the CDR3 DNA reads TGTGCCAGCACCCCGGGGGGTAACGGAGAGACCCAGTACTTC. Encoded protein: CASTPGGNGETQYF. This chain joins TRBV28 and TRBJ2-5, with 7 bases fitting TRBD2. After removal of 7 bases from V and 4 bases from J, the junction contained 9 bases not matched to a gene. Germline V gene lookup returns CDR1 MDHEN and CDR2 SYDVKM. The CDR3 extends over 14 amino acids.

The J gene is TRBJ1-1, the V gene TRBV5-1; maybe TRBD1 (5 bases). The germline gives CDR1 SGHRS, CDR2 YFSETQ. CDR3 length: 14 residues. The V and J ends lost 3 bases and 6 bases respectively, with 15 bases between them. The CDR3 is CASSWSGGVAEAFF. CDR3 nucleotides: TGCGCCAGCAGCTGGTCGGGGGGAGTAGCTGAAGCTTTCTTT.